The 29 T cell receptor beta chains in this list originate from one sample, sequenced in a study of blood T cell repertoires in COVID-19. Repertoires were generated with immunoSEQ multiplex PCR, while TCRdb's copy carries only in-frame clones and drops some. The sample holds 400,000 to 550,000 clones, approximately 90% seen once. Sequencing was done on a sample of peripheral blood. The receptors derive from a woman in her thirties with acute or convalescent COVID-19.

This chain connects TRBV29-1 to TRBJ1-5; D uncertain. Germline CDR1 SQVTM, CDR2 ANQGSEA. V dropped 7 bases and J dropped 5 bases, with 12 bases sitting between them. The CDR3 is 12 residues long. The CDR3 DNA sequence: TGCAGCGCAAAAGAAGGAGATCAGCCCCAGCATTTT. Its protein product is CSAKEGDQPQHF.

Regarding this clone: The sample contains more than one DNA sequence encoding this CDR3. This chain joins TRBV5-1 and TRBJ2-5; 10 positions match TRBD2. J lost 1 base, V lost 0 bases, and 3 bases had no gene match. This CDR3 is built from 16 residues. Germline lookup yields CDR1 SGHRS and CDR2 YFSETQ. The CDR3, as DNA: TGCGCCAGCAGCTTGGGGGCTAGCGGGGGCCAAGAGACCCAGTACTTC. It codes for CASSLGASGGQETQYF.

This chain connects TRBV15 to TRBJ2-7; D is possibly TRBD1 (8 bases). CDR3 length equals 16 residues. Germline V gene lookup returns CDR1 LNHNV and CDR2 YYDKDF (reference sequence). V lost 3 bases, J lost 6 bases, and 21 bases lay in between. CDR3 sequence reads: CATSRGGTGGALEQYF. Written as DNA, the CDR3 is TGTGCCACCAGCAGGGGGGGGACAGGAGGTGCCCTCGAGCAGTACTTC.

In this sample, this clone turned up once. The J gene is TRBJ2-1, the V gene TRBV7-9, with D perhaps matching TRBD1 (6 bases). Germline V gene lookup returns CDR1 SEHNR and CDR2 FQNEAQ (reference sequence). The V end lost 0 bases, the J end lost 8 bases, and 11 bases lay between the germline ends. CDR3 length: 14 residues. CDR3 bases: TGTGCCAGCAGCTTAGCGGGGGCCAAGCATGAGCAGTTCTTC. Encoded protein: CASSLAGAKHEQFF.

The J gene is TRBJ2-3, the V gene TRBV9; 8 bases line up with TRBD2. V gave up 4 bases and J gave up 4 bases; unmatched junction bases: 2. The length of the CDR3 is 13 residues. Germline values: CDR1 SGDLS, CDR2 YYNGEE. CDR3 nucleotide sequence: TGTGCCAGCAGCCGGGAGGGGTCAGATACGCAGTATTTT. Translating it yields CASSREGSDTQYF.

This clone was observed a single time. The chain recombines TRBV11-3 with TRBJ2-7, with a tentative D call TRBD2 (6 bases). Germline loops: CDR1 SGHNT, CDR2 YENEEA. Trimming pared 3 bases from V and 10 bases from J, leaving 16 bases between. This CDR3 region has 13 residues. The CDR3 is CASSFHPGEQQYF. CDR3 in DNA: TGTGCCAGCAGCTTCCACCCGGGAGAGCAACAGTACTTC.

V is TRBV9 and J is TRBJ1-2, with a tentative D call TRBD1 (5 bases). Germline V gene sequence: CDR1 SGDLS, CDR2 YYNGEE. Between the trimmed V and J ends, which lost 4 bases and 5 bases, there was a span of 15 bases. This CDR3 is built from 14 residues. The CDR3 DNA is TGTGCCAGCAGCCCCAAGCCGGCAGGGTATGGCTACACCTTC. It encodes CASSPKPAGYGYTF.

The chain uses TRBV5-6 and TRBJ1-6; tentative D call: TRBD1 (6 bases). Trimming stripped 3 bases from V and 6 bases from J, with 10 bases between. Germline CDR1 reads SGHDT; CDR2 reads YYEEEE. The CDR3 spans 14 residues. This chain's CDR3 is CASSWGQSNSPLHF. CDR3 nucleotides: TGTGCCAGCAGCTGGGGGCAGAGTAATTCACCCCTCCACTTT.

The chain links TRBV6-5 to TRBJ1-1, with unresolved D. Trimming removed 6 bases from V and 3 bases from J, with 11 bases in between. Germline CDR1 and CDR2: MNHEY and SVGAGI. The CDR3 is 13 amino acids. CDR3 residues: CASRKSGYTEAFF. For the CDR3, the DNA is TGTGCCAGCAGGAAGTCGGGGTACACTGAAGCTTTCTTT.

The chain uses TRBV19 and TRBJ2-7; the D is unclear. CDR3 length: 14 amino acids. CDR1 LNHDA and CDR2 SQIVND come from the germline V gene (reference sequence). Trimming stripped 9 bases from V and 0 bases from J, with 15 bases between. CDR3 sequence reads: CASSRGRSSYEQYF. The CDR3 DNA reads TGTGCCAGCTCCCGCGGCCGTAGCTCCTACGAGCAGTACTTC.

This clone was counted only a few times. In the same sample, other DNA sequences code for this CDR3. This sequence joins TRBV9 and TRBJ2-7, with 7 bases fitting TRBD1. The CDR3 extends over 15 amino acids. Trimming took 2 bases from V and 2 from J; bases not matched to a gene: 7. Germline values: CDR1 SGDLS, CDR2 YYNGEE. CDR3 loop: CASSVGDRGAYEQYF. Here the CDR3 DNA reads TGTGCCAGCAGCGTGGGGGACAGAGGGGCCTACGAGCAGTACTTC.

The chain links TRBV6-5 to TRBJ1-2; 8 bases map to TRBD1. V shed 9 bases and J 5 bases; nucleotides not matched to a gene: 14. Germline CDR1 and CDR2: MNHEY and SVGAGI. The CDR3 contains 15 residues. CDR3 bases: TGTGCCAGTACCGGACAGGGCGGAGTTGTTTATGGCTACACCTTC. Its protein is CASTGQGGVVYGYTF.

V gene TRBV19 combines with J gene TRBJ1-3; no reliable D call. The V gene's germline CDR1 is LNHDA and CDR2 SQIVND (reference sequence). The CDR3 covers 13 residues. The V end was cut by 9 bases, the J end by 0 bases, with 9 bases between. CDR3 residues: CASYTPSGNTIYF. CDR3 bases: TGTGCCAGCTATACCCCCTCTGGAAACACCATATATTTT.

This clone was picked up one time. V is TRBV6-6 and J is TRBJ2-5; tentative D call: TRBD2 (6 bases). The length of the CDR3 is 12 residues. Trimming took off 6 bases at V and 5 bases at J, with 10 bases between the two ends. CDR1 MNHNY and CDR2 SVGAGI come from the germline V gene (reference sequence). The CDR3: CASSGGSETQYF. As DNA, the CDR3 is TGTGCCAGCAGCGGAGGGTCGGAGACCCAGTACTTC.

The CDR3 spells CASSLGTETDTQYF. The CDR3 DNA reads TGTGCCAGCAGCCTCGGGACAGAAACAGATACGCAGTATTTT. The J gene is TRBJ2-3, the V gene TRBV7-9, with 7 positions matching TRBD1. Trimming took 5 bases from V and 3 from J; bases not matched to a gene: 5. CDR3 length equals 14 residues. Per the germline V gene, CDR1 is SEHNR and CDR2 is FQNEAQ (reference sequence). Full variable domain (missing parts from reference TRBV7-9 and TRBJ2-3): DTGVSQNPRHKITKRGQNVTFRCDPISEHNRLYWYRQTLGQGPEFLTYFQNEAQLEKSRLLSDRFSAERPKGSFSTLEIQRTEQGDSAMYLCASSLGTETDTQYFGPGTRLTVL.

The V and J genes are TRBV2 and TRBJ2-4; 7 bases fit TRBD1. V lost 7 bases to trimming and J lost 5 bases; unmatched junction nucleotides: 8. This CDR3 contains 14 residues. Germline assignment: CDR1 SNHLY and CDR2 FYNNEI. The CDR3 coding sequence is TGTGCCAGCAAGCGGACAGGACGCGAAAACATTCAGTACTTC. Protein: CASKRTGRENIQYF.

As concerns this clone: Within the sample, other DNA sequences also encode this same CDR3. The V and J genes are TRBV11-3 and TRBJ2-7; D unresolved. The V end was cut by 0 bases, the J end by 3 bases, with 3 bases between. The CDR3 length is 12 residues. Germline loops: CDR1 SGHNT, CDR2 YENEEA. The CDR3 DNA follows: TGTGCCAGCAGCTTAGACGGCTACGAGCAGTACTTC. As protein: CASSLDGYEQYF. Drawing the rest from reference TRBV11-3 and TRBJ2-7, the complete variable domain is EAGVVQSPRYKIIEKKQPVAFWCNPISGHNTLYWYLQNLGQGPELLIRYENEEAVDDSQLPKDRFSAERLKGVDSTLKIQPAELGDSAVYLCASSLDGYEQYFGPGTRLTVT.

CDR3 DNA sequence: TGTGCCAGCAGCAAACCGGGACTAGCGGGGGGAATAAACACAGATACGCAGTATTTT. This gives the protein CASSKPGLAGGINTDTQYF. The chain uses TRBV21-1 and TRBJ2-3; no DNA check was done on the table's D call, TRBD2. TRBV21-1 is labeled a pseudogene. This CDR3 is built from 19 residues.

The chain joins TRBV5-1 to TRBJ2-7, with 7 nucleotides matching TRBD1. The CDR3 consists of 13 residues. Germline V CDR1 and CDR2: SGHRS, YFSETQ. The junction had 7 bases not matched to a gene; V was cut back by 3 bases and J by 7 bases. CDR3 in amino acids: CASSSQGVGEQYF. In DNA form, the CDR3 reads TGCGCCAGCAGCTCGCAGGGGGTAGGTGAGCAGTACTTC.

This chain uses TRBV12-5 with TRBJ2-3; 12 bases line up with TRBD2. Germline assignment: CDR1 LGHNT and CDR2 FRNRAP. V was pared by 0 bases and J by 8 bases, with 6 bases of the junction left unmatched. The CDR3 runs 16 residues. CDR3 nucleotides: TGTGCTAGTGGTTTGGTTACGACTAGCGGGGGTGGTACGCAGTATTTT. Translated: CASGLVTTSGGGTQYF.

This clone was counted a single time. The V call is TRBV7-9, the J call TRBJ2-1; perhaps TRBD2 as D (6 bases). The CDR3 is made up of 19 amino acids. The V end lost 6 bases, the J end lost 0 bases, and 24 bases lay between the germline ends. In germline, CDR1 is SEHNR, CDR2 FQNEAQ (reference sequence). The CDR3 protein is CASRSPGTSSPSSYNEQFF. In nucleotides, the CDR3 is TGTGCCAGCAGATCCCCCGGGACTTCTAGTCCCAGCTCCTACAATGAGCAGTTCTTC.

This clone was seen a few times. The rearrangement joins TRBV6-2 or TRBV6-3 to TRBJ1-5; 7 nucleotides agree with TRBD1. CDR1 is MNHEY, CDR2 SVGEGT, per germline. V dropped 0 bases and J dropped 2; count of bases not matched to a gene: 7. The CDR3 covers 17 residues. CDR3 residues: CASSYSTGFGGNQPQHF. CDR3 nucleotide sequence: TGTGCCAGCAGTTACTCGACAGGGTTCGGGGGCAATCAGCCCCAGCATTTT.

As regards this clone: Within the sample, other DNA sequences also encode this same CDR3. The gene calls are TRBV27 and TRBJ2-7; TRBD1 is a possible D gene (6 bases). The germline V gene encodes CDR1 MNHEY and CDR2 SMNVEV (reference sequence). This CDR3 has 14 residues. Trimming shortened V by 2 bases and J by 2 bases, and 10 bases separated the two germline ends. The CDR3 loop reads CASSLRGSPYEQYF. The CDR3 DNA sequence: TGTGCCAGCAGTTTAAGGGGGAGTCCCTACGAGCAGTACTTC.

The chain has TRBV28 and TRBJ1-3; possible D gene TRBD1, 5 bases. The CDR3 spans 15 residues. The V end was cut by 8 bases, the J end by 0 bases, with 14 bases between. The germline V gene has CDR1 MDHEN and CDR2 SYDVKM. The CDR3 reads CASGVGGNSGNTIYF. The CDR3, as DNA: TGTGCCAGCGGGGTCGGGGGAAACTCTGGAAACACCATATATTTT.

This chain uses TRBV19 with TRBJ2-3; 7 nucleotides agree with TRBD2. The length of the CDR3 is 14 residues. The V gene end was trimmed by 3 bases and the J gene end by 9 bases; junction bases not matched to a gene: 9. Germline CDR1 is LNHDA and CDR2 is SQIVND (reference sequence). The CDR3 reads CASSIRPGGRTQYF. The CDR3, as DNA: TGTGCCAGTAGTATCCGGCCCGGCGGGAGAACGCAGTATTTT. Filled out from reference TRBV19 and TRBJ2-3, the complete variable domain reads DGGITQSPKYLFRKEGQNVTLSCEQNLNHDAMYWYRQDPGQGLRLIYYSQIVNDFQKGDIAEGYSVSREKKESFPLTVTSAQKNPTAFYLCASSIRPGGRTQYFGPGTRLTVL.

The rearrangement links TRBV18 to TRBJ2-5; the match to TRBD2 covers 9 bases. The CDR3 loop spans 18 amino acids. The V gene end was trimmed by 0 bases and the J gene end by 0 bases; junction bases not matched to a gene: 8. Germline loops: CDR1 KGHSH, CDR2 LQKENI. CDR3 in amino acids: CASSPPRVAGVYQETQYF. In DNA, the CDR3 is TGTGCCAGCTCACCACCAAGGGTAGCGGGGGTGTACCAAGAGACCCAGTACTTC.

The rearrangement joins TRBV6-5 to TRBJ1-3; D gene uncertain. Germline-derived CDR1 and CDR2 are MNHEY and SVGAGI. This CDR3 has 15 residues. Trimming took off 2 bases at V and 1 base at J, with 9 bases between the two ends. The CDR3 sequence: CASSYISGSGNTIYF. The DNA of the CDR3 is TGTGCCAGCAGTTACATCAGCGGTTCTGGAAACACCATATATTTT.

This clone was seen just once. DNA for the CDR3: TGTGCCAGCAGCTTAAAACAGGGAAGTTACGAGCAGTACTTC. It encodes CASSLKQGSYEQYF. The chain combines TRBV7-3 with TRBJ2-7; possible D gene TRBD1, 6 bases. The germline V and J ends were trimmed by 1 base and 4 bases, with 11 bases remaining between them. The CDR3 covers 14 residues. Germline V CDR1 and CDR2: SGHTA, FQGTGA.

This chain joins TRBV20-1 and TRBJ2-1; D gene uncertain. Germline assignment: CDR1 DFQATT and CDR2 SNEGSKA (reference sequence). Trimming shortened V by 6 bases and J by 7 bases, and 10 bases separated the two germline ends. This CDR3 is 11 amino acids long. The CDR3 bases are TGCAGTGCCACCCCTACGAATGAGCAGTTCTTC. Protein product: CSATPTNEQFF.